This is a list of T cell receptor beta chains from one sample in a study of T cells in tumors after PD-1 blockade. Data came from immunoSEQ multiplex PCR; TCRdb stores just in-frame clones and leaves some out. The sample lists some 47,000 clones; more than 70% were seen once. The sequencing here drew on PBMCs, taken before anti-PD-1 treatment. The receptors come from a human donor with basal cell carcinoma. CDR3s include the opening cysteine and the closing phenylalanine or tryptophan. Each record gives: J gene, CDR3 length, clone size, D gene, V gene, CDR3 protein, CDR3 DNA. The D gene is left open where the match is weak. Some rows have no size entry. The others give once, few or many, or a class for an expanded clone.

>TRBJ2-1|14|NA|TRBD2|TRBV6-2/TRBV6-3
CASSYVAGGNEQFF
TGTGCCAGCAGTTACGTAGCGGGAGGCAATGAGCAGTTCTTC
>TRBJ1-1|14|NA|NA|TRBV15
CATSRGGVQTEAFF
TGTGCCACCAGCAGAGGAGGGGTTCAGACTGAAGCTTTCTTT
>TRBJ1-3|14|NA|NA|TRBV28
CASSSQGFGNTIYF
TGTGCCAGCAGTTCGCAGGGGTTCGGAAACACCATATATTTT
>TRBJ2-3|15|NA|TRBD1|TRBV7-2
CASSSGQLDADTQYF
TGTGCCAGCAGCTCGGGACAGTTAGATGCAGATACGCAGTATTTT
>TRBJ2-5|15|once|NA|TRBV18
CASSPRRSDGETQYF
TGTGCCAGCTCACCAAGGCGATCAGATGGAGAGACCCAGTACTTC
>TRBJ2-3|16|NA|NA|TRBV2
CASSYGSPRSTDTQYF
TGTGCCAGCAGTTATGGGAGCCCGCGGAGCACAGATACGCAGTATTTT
>TRBJ1-4|17|NA|NA|TRBV6-6
CASRRQPWGATNEKLFF
TGTGCCAGCAGGCGACAACCGTGGGGTGCAACTAATGAAAAACTGTTTTTT
>TRBJ2-5|14|few|TRBD1|TRBV28
CASSFRTGRETQYF
TGTGCCAGCAGTTTCCGGACAGGGAGGGAGACCCAGTACTTC
>TRBJ2-3|18|NA|TRBD1|TRBV5-1
CASSLQRQGEGATDTQYF
TGCGCCAGCAGCCTACAAAGACAGGGAGAGGGGGCCACAGATACGCAGTATTTT
>TRBJ2-1|13|NA|NA|TRBV12-3/TRBV12-4
CASRDRHYNEQFF
TGTGCCAGCAGGGACCGCCACTACAATGAGCAGTTCTTC
>TRBJ1-3|15|NA|TRBD1|TRBV4-1
CASSRPQGGGNTIYF
TGCGCCAGCAGCCGACCACAGGGGGGAGGAAACACCATATATTTT
>TRBJ1-5|12|once|NA|TRBV30
CAWSVLGGPQHF
TGTGCCTGGAGTGTACTAGGGGGGCCCCAGCATTTT
>TRBJ1-1|13|NA|TRBD1|TRBV30
CAWSEQGYTEAFF
TGTGCCTGGAGTGAACAGGGGTACACTGAAGCTTTCTTT
>TRBJ1-1|11|NA|NA|TRBV20-1
CSARATIEAFF
TGCAGTGCTAGGGCGACAATTGAAGCTTTCTTT
>TRBJ2-1|15|NA|TRBD2|TRBV9
CASSKGLAGYNEQFF
TGTGCCAGCAGCAAGGGACTAGCGGGTTACAATGAGCAGTTCTTC
>TRBJ2-3|15|NA|NA|TRBV6-4
CASSDTRASTDTQYF
TGTGCCAGCAGTGACACGAGGGCTAGCACAGATACGCAGTATTTT
>TRBJ1-6|15|once|NA|TRBV2
CASSEKQADNSPLHF
TGTGCCAGCAGTGAAAAGCAGGCGGATAATTCACCCCTCCACTTT
>TRBJ2-7|15|NA|TRBD1|TRBV3-1/TRBV3-2
CASSHGQGSSYEQYF
TGTGCCAGCAGCCACGGACAGGGCAGCTCCTACGAGCAGTACTTC
>TRBJ1-1|15|NA|TRBD1|TRBV5-4
CASSRPQGESTEAFF
TGTGCCAGCAGCAGACCTCAGGGGGAGTCCACTGAAGCTTTCTTT
>TRBJ1-5|12|few|NA|TRBV28
CASSLGNQPQHF
TGTGCCAGCAGTTTAGGAAATCAGCCCCAGCATTTT
>TRBJ2-5|14|NA|NA|TRBV7-8
CASSMGRLQETQYF
TGTGCCAGCAGCATGGGACGGTTACAAGAGACCCAGTACTTC
>TRBJ1-2|14|NA|NA|TRBV25-1
CASSEAGIWDGYTF
TGTGCCAGCAGTGAAGCAGGGATCTGGGACGGCTACACCTTC
>TRBJ1-5|15|few|NA|TRBV19
CASSSWDMSNQPQHF
TGTGCCAGTAGTTCCTGGGACATGAGCAATCAGCCCCAGCATTTT
>TRBJ1-1|12|NA|TRBD1|TRBV10-3
CAIGTVNTEAFF
TGTGCCATCGGGACAGTGAACACTGAAGCTTTCTTT
>TRBJ1-5|14|NA|NA|TRBV30
CAWRAQGSNQPQHF
TGTGCCTGGAGGGCCCAGGGAAGCAATCAGCCCCAGCATTTT
>TRBJ2-1|15|once|TRBD1|TRBV5-1
CASSIGQGMGDEQFF
TGCGCCAGCAGCATCGGACAGGGTATGGGCGATGAGCAGTTCTTC
>TRBJ2-3|16|NA|NA|TRBV5-1
CASSHYRDGLTDTQYF
TGCGCCAGCAGCCACTACCGGGACGGACTCACAGATACGCAGTATTTT
>TRBJ2-7|16|NA|TRBD2|TRBV7-4
CASSLVGGTREDEQYF
TGTGCCAGCAGCTTGGTAGGCGGGACCCGGGAGGACGAGCAGTACTTC
>TRBJ2-2|15|NA|NA|TRBV5-1
CASSLDGGTTGELFF
TGCGCCAGCAGCTTGGATGGCGGGACCACCGGGGAGCTGTTTTTT
>TRBJ2-5|13|NA|NA|TRBV18
CASSPPSVETQYF
TGTGCCAGCTCACCACCTAGCGTAGAGACCCAGTACTTC
>TRBJ2-1|13|NA|NA|TRBV3-1/TRBV3-2
CASSRRLDHEQFF
TGTGCCAGCAGCCGCCGACTAGATCATGAGCAGTTCTTC
>TRBJ1-1|12|NA|NA|TRBV10-3
CAISEGSVEAFF
TGTGCCATCAGTGAGGGATCAGTCGAAGCTTTCTTT
>TRBJ2-3|13|NA|NA|TRBV29-1
CSVELVARDTQYF
TGCAGCGTTGAACTGGTAGCGAGAGATACGCAGTATTTT
>TRBJ1-1|15|NA|TRBD1|TRBV18
CASSGDSFSDTEAFF
TGTGCCAGCTCCGGGGACAGTTTTTCTGACACTGAAGCTTTCTTT
>TRBJ1-3|15|few|NA|TRBV5-1
CASRPTGSSGNTIYF
TGCGCCAGCAGGCCCACAGGGTCCTCTGGAAACACCATATATTTT
>TRBJ2-1|16|NA|TRBD1|TRBV24-1
CATSDPRQGAGNEQFF
TGTGCCACCAGTGATCCCCGGCAGGGGGCAGGCAATGAGCAGTTCTTC
>TRBJ2-7|11|NA|NA|TRBV6-5
CASSTRFEQYF
TGTGCCAGCAGTACCCGGTTCGAGCAGTACTTC
>TRBJ1-1|12|NA|NA|TRBV29-1
CSVGGRGTEAFF
TGCAGCGTTGGAGGACGCGGCACTGAAGCTTTCTTT
>TRBJ2-2|13|NA|NA|TRBV5-1
CASSLAGTGELFF
TGCGCCAGCAGCTTGGCCGGCACCGGGGAGCTGTTTTTT
>TRBJ2-1|13|NA|TRBD2|TRBV12-3/TRBV12-4
CASRGRESHEQFF
TGTGCCAGCAGGGGGCGGGAGTCGCATGAGCAGTTCTTC
>TRBJ2-7|14|NA|NA|TRBV5-4
CASSPPGPVREQYF
TGTGCCAGCAGCCCACCGGGGCCCGTTCGCGAGCAGTACTTC
>TRBJ2-3|18|few|TRBD1|TRBV9
CASSARDRWRTSTDTQYF
TGTGCCAGCAGCGCGAGGGACAGGTGGAGAACTAGCACAGATACGCAGTATTTT
>TRBJ2-7|15|NA|NA|TRBV27
CASRTRDSVPWEQYF
TGTGCCAGCAGGACCAGGGATTCTGTCCCTTGGGAGCAGTACTTC
>TRBJ1-1|15|NA|NA|TRBV30
CAWSSVGLGATEAFF
TGTGCCTGGAGCTCCGTGGGCCTGGGGGCTACTGAAGCTTTCTTT
>TRBJ2-7|15|NA|TRBD2|TRBV6-5
CASSPTSGGTYEQYF
TGTGCCAGCAGTCCTACTAGCGGGGGGACCTACGAGCAGTACTTC
>TRBJ1-3|16|NA|TRBD1|TRBV10-3
CAIRGQGIPSGNTIYF
TGTGCCATCAGGGGACAGGGGATACCTTCTGGAAACACCATATATTTT
>TRBJ2-7|15|few|NA|TRBV19
CASSAPLGSSYEQYF
TGTGCCAGTAGTGCGCCGCTGGGTTCCTCCTACGAGCAGTACTTC
>TRBJ2-5|12|NA|NA|TRBV29-1
CSVGPGGETQYF
TGCAGCGTAGGCCCCGGCGGGGAGACCCAGTACTTC
>TRBJ1-3|13|NA|NA|TRBV28
CASQSGSGNTIYF
TGTGCCAGCCAAAGCGGCTCTGGAAACACCATATATTTT
>TRBJ1-2|13|NA|NA|TRBV19
CASTPGVAYGYTF
TGTGCCAGTACCCCAGGGGTGGCCTATGGCTACACCTTC
>TRBJ1-2|15|once|NA|TRBV5-6
CASSLAAQAGYGYTF
TGTGCCAGCAGCTTGGCTGCCCAGGCCGGCTATGGCTACACCTTC